Sequencing of this T cell receptor beta chain was carried out in a study of T cells in Graves' hyperthyroidism and ophthalmopathy. Whole-study results and caveats: Stable hyperthyroidism was told apart from ophthalmopathy by a model built on 13 V-J features.

Pregnant or lactating patients were excluded, as were those with uncontrolled infection or other autoimmune disease. A remark on this clonotype: Its matching antigen is unknown.

TCR beta CDR3 sequences were amplified from RNA transcripts. HTBI primers were the set used in a first-round RT-PCR of the TCR CDR3. TCRdb called the multiplex PCR reads again in MiXCR, with one record for every CDR3 protein. The sample contains roughly 280,000 distinct CDR3 sequences, around 15% of which appear only once. The CDR3 is made up of 14 amino acids. CDR1 and CDR2 from the germline V gene are SGHRS and YFSETQ. The V segment lost 4 bases and the J segment 3 bases; nucleotides outside the gene matches: 4. The sequence was collected from a woman in her sixties with Graves' ophthalmopathy. The J gene is TRBJ1-3, the V gene TRBV5-1, with 7 bases fitting TRBD1. The sample consisted of blood. The CDR3 region has the DNA TGCGCCAGCAGCCAACAGGGGAGTGGAAACACCATATATTTT. Translation: CASSQQGSGNTIYF.